The 11 T cell receptor beta chains below all came from one sample that was sequenced in a study of identical twins. TCRdb passed the 5' RACE reads through MiXCR, listing each CDR3 protein once. Of roughly 1,500,000 distinct CDR3 sequences detected, roughly 35% appear once; the ten largest clones hold over 0.25%. The source material was cord blood. The source of these receptors is a newborn girl in good health.

The sample holds a few counts of this clonotype. The chain is built from TRBV7-6 and TRBJ1-4; D is perhaps TRBD1 (5 bases). Trimming left V 1 base short and J 7 bases short, with 10 bases between. CDR1 SGHVS and CDR2 FNYEAQ come from the germline V gene. This CDR3 comprises 14 residues. Here the CDR3 reads CASSLGPGPEKLFF. In DNA, the CDR3 is TGTGCCAGCAGCTTAGGGCCAGGGCCTGAAAAACTGTTTTTT.

This clonotype was detected only a few times. The chain has TRBV20-1 and TRBJ1-2, with 9 positions matching TRBD1. CDR1 DFQATT and CDR2 SNEGSKA come from the germline V gene (reference sequence). The CDR3 totals 12 residues. The V and J ends lost 1 base and 13 bases, in that order; junction bases with no gene match: 7. The CDR3 sequence: CSARVPGTGSTF. The CDR3 DNA reads TGCAGTGCTAGAGTTCCCGGGACAGGGTCCACCTTC.

The chain employs TRBV9 and TRBJ2-3; perhaps TRBD2 as D (5 bases). V was cut by 4 bases and J by 6 bases, with 21 bases left in between. CDR1 and CDR2 (germline): SGDLS, YYNGEE. This CDR3 has 16 amino acids. The CDR3 nucleotides are TGTGCCAGCAGCAGAATTACTAGTCACCTTGCCGATACGCAGTATTTT. This translates into CASSRITSHLADTQYF.

The J gene is TRBJ2-3, the V gene TRBV2, with 7 bases that match TRBD2. The germline V gene encodes CDR1 SNHLY and CDR2 FYNNEI. J was trimmed by 0 bases and V by 7 bases; bases with no gene match: 10. The CDR3 is 16 amino acids. The CDR3 sequence is CASILGAGASTDTQYF. CDR3 nucleotide sequence: TGTGCCAGCATCCTCGGGGCGGGAGCGAGCACAGATACGCAGTATTTT.

The chain has TRBV2 and TRBJ1-4; TRBD1 aligns across 7 bases. V lost 5 bases to trimming and J lost 10 bases; unmatched junction nucleotides: 4. The germline CDR1 and CDR2 sequences are SNHLY and FYNNEI. This CDR3 comprises 12 residues. Here the CDR3 DNA reads TGTGCCAGCAGTCGCCAGGGGGGAAAACTGTTTTTT. Amino acid sequence: CASSRQGGKLFF.

This chain connects TRBV10-3 to TRBJ2-7; 11 bases are a match to TRBD2. The V segment lost 8 bases and the J segment 0 bases; nucleotides outside the gene matches: 9. This CDR3 is 16 amino acids long. Germline V gene sequence: CDR1 ENHRY, CDR2 SYGVKD. The CDR3, as DNA: TGTGCCATCGGGGGACTAGCGGTAACAAGCTCCTACGAGCAGTACTTC. This gives the protein CAIGGLAVTSSYEQYF.

In this sample, this clonotype turned up once. The V and J genes are TRBV20-1 and TRBJ1-5; no clear D gene. CDR1 is DFQATT and CDR2 is SNEGSKA in the germline V gene (reference sequence). V was cut by 3 bases and J by 2 bases, with 14 bases left in between. There are 15 residues in the CDR3. The CDR3, as DNA: TGCAGTGCTAGCCCCCTTCGCCTCGGCAATCAGCCCCAGCATTTT. Translation: CSASPLRLGNQPQHF.

The sample holds a few counts of this clonotype. The rearrangement joins TRBV10-3 to TRBJ2-2, with 7 bases identical to TRBD2. From germline, CDR1 is ENHRY and CDR2 SYGVKD. The V and J ends lost 4 bases and 5 bases, in that order; junction bases with no gene match: 4. CDR3 size: 14 residues. DNA for the CDR3: TGTGCCATCAGTGGCGGGAGTACTACCGGGGAGCTGTTTTTT. Translation gives CAISGGSTTGELFF.

This clonotype was observed many times. The V and J genes are TRBV29-1 and TRBJ2-7; D possibly corresponds to TRBD2 (6 bases). CDR1 is SQVTM, CDR2 ANQGSEA, per germline. The CDR3 covers 12 residues. V lost 3 bases to trimming and J lost 4 bases, with 10 bases between them. The CDR3: CSVEEGNYEQYF. In DNA form, the CDR3 reads TGCAGCGTTGAGGAGGGGAATTACGAGCAGTACTTC.

V and J are TRBV28 and TRBJ2-1; D ambiguous. With the DNA end fitting TRBJ2-7 better, the J assignment may be wrong. The CDR3 sequence is 14 residues long. Germline CDR1 and CDR2: MDHEN and SYDVKM. The CDR3 loop reads CASSFSLGYNEQYF. In DNA form, the CDR3 reads TGTGCCAGCAGTTTTTCCTTGGGTTACAATGAGCAGTACTTC.

The chain links TRBV7-2 to TRBJ2-1; maybe TRBD2 (5 bases). Trimming pared 6 bases from V and 10 bases from J, leaving 16 bases between. Germline CDR1 SGHTA, CDR2 FQGNSA. This CDR3 contains 13 residues. The CDR3 DNA is TGTGCCAGCAGTCCCGCCCTAGCTGCCGAGCAGTTCTTC. Translation gives CASSPALAAEQFF. The entire variable domain, with the rest obtained from reference TRBV7-2 and TRBJ2-1, is as follows: GAGVSQSPSNKVTEKGKDVELRCDPISGHTALYWYRQSLGQGLEFLIYFQGNSAPDKSGLPSDRFSAERTGGSVSTLTIQRTQQEDSAVYLCASSPALAAEQFFGPGTRLTVL.